This T cell receptor (beta chain) was identified in a study of CD8+ T cells in alopecia areata. After removal of 8 bases from V and 5 bases from J, the junction contained 12 bases not matched to a gene. CDR3 size: 15 residues. Germline CDR1 reads MNHEY; CDR2 reads SMNVEV (reference sequence). Researchers gathered lesional scalp punch biopsies and peripheral blood from patients with alopecia areata. This clone turned up a few times. What it recognizes is unknown. The sequencing template was cDNA reverse transcribed from extracted RNA. TCRdb keeps only in-frame clones here, not all; method: immunoSEQ multiplex PCR. Among approximately 11,000 clones listed, approximately 52% were seen once. Study-wide results and caveats: Elevated clonality characterized lesional scalp relative to normal scalp, particularly in alopecia totalis/universalis.

The receptor's source is a human donor with alopecia areata. The chain links TRBV27 to TRBJ2-7, with 10 bases that match TRBD1. The sample consisted of skin. CDR3 nucleotides: TGTGCCAGCTTCAAACTGGGACAGGGGATTCACGAGCAGTACTTC. Protein sequence: CASFKLGQGIHEQYF.